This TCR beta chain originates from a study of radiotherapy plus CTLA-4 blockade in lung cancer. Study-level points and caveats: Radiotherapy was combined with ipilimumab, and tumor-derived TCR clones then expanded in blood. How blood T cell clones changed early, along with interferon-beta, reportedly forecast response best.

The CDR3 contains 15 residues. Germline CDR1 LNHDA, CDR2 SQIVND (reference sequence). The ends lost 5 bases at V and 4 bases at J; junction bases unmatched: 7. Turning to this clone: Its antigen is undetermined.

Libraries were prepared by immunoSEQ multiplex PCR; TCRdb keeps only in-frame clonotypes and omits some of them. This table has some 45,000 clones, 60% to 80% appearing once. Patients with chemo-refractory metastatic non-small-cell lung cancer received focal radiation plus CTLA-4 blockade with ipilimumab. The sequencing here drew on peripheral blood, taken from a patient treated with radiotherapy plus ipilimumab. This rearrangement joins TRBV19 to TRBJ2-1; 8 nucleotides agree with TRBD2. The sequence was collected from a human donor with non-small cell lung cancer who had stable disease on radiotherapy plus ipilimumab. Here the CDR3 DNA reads TGTGCCAGTAGTTCGACTAGCGCCGTTTACAATGAGCAGTTCTTC. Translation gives CASSSTSAVYNEQFF.